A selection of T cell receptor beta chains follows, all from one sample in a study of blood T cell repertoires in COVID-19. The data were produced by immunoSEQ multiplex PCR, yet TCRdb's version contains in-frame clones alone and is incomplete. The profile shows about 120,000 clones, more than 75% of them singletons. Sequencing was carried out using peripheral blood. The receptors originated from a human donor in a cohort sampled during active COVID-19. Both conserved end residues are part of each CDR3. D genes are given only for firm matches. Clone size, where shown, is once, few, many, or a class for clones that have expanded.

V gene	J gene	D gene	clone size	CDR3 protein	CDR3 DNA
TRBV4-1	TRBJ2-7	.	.	CASSQDVGQGYEQYF	TGCGCCAGCAGCCAAGATGTGGGACAAGGCTACGAGCAGTACTTC
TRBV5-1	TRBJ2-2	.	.	CASSLLTGELFF	TGCGCCAGCAGCTTGCTCACCGGGGAGCTGTTTTTT
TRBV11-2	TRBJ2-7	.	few	CASDWGPRPYEQYF	TGTGCCAGCGACTGGGGCCCTAGACCCTACGAGCAGTACTTC
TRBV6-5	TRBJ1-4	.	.	CASTRTVTTNEKLFF	TGTGCCAGCACCCGGACAGTCACAACTAATGAAAAACTGTTTTTT
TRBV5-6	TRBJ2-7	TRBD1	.	CASSLEQGLYEQYF	TGTGCCAGCAGCTTGGAACAGGGGCTTTACGAGCAGTACTTC
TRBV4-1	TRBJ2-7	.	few	CASSYTDSPDYEQYF	TGCGCCAGCAGCTATACTGACTCCCCGGACTACGAGCAGTACTTC
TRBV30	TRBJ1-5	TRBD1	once	CAWTSGTGVNQPQHF	TGTGCCTGGACTTCCGGGACAGGGGTCAATCAGCCCCAGCATTTT
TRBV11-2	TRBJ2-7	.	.	CASSGGYEQYF	TGTGCCAGCAGCGGGGGGTACGAGCAGTACTTC
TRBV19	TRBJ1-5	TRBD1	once	CASSSDRGYQPQHF	TGTGCCAGTAGTTCGGACAGGGGGTATCAGCCCCAGCATTTT
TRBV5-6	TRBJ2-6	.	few	CASSRRYSGANVLTF	TGTGCCAGCAGCCGTCGGTACTCTGGGGCCAACGTCCTGACTTTC
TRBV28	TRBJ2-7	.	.	CASSWGPVRASYEQYF	TGTGCCAGCAGTTGGGGCCCGGTCCGGGCTTCCTACGAGCAGTACTTC
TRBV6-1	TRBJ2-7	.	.	CASSEDSSGAYEQYF	TGTGCCAGCAGTGAAGACAGTTCGGGGGCCTACGAGCAGTACTTC
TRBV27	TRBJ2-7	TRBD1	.	CASSLYRGPYEQYF	TGTGCCAGCAGTTTATACAGGGGTCCCTACGAGCAGTACTTC
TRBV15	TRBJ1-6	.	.	CATSNGPYYNSPLHF	TGTGCCACCAGCAACGGTCCCTACTATAATTCACCCCTCCACTTT
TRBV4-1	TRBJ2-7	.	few	CASSQDQGGSYEQYF	TGCGCCAGCAGCCAAGACCAGGGAGGCTCCTACGAGCAGTACTTC
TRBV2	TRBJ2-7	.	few	CASNRPRTGSYEQYF	TGTGCCAGCAACAGACCTCGTACTGGCTCCTACGAGCAGTACTTC
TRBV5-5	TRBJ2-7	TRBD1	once	CASSLLTGGPEEQYF	TGTGCCAGCAGCTTACTGACAGGGGGCCCCGAAGAGCAGTACTTC
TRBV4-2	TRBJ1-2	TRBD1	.	CASSQDTGAYGYTF	TGTGCCAGCAGCCAAGATACAGGGGCCTATGGCTACACCTTC
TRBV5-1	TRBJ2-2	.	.	CASSLEGLLLNSGTGELFF	TGCGCCAGCAGCTTGGAGGGGCTTCTCCTAAATTCGGGCACCGGGGAGCTGTTTTTT
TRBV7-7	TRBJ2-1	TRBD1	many	CASSPTGTGMISEQFF	TGTGCTAGCAGCCCTACGGGGACAGGGATGATCAGTGAGCAGTTCTTC
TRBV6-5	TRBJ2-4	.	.	CASRGDTKNIQYF	TGTGCCAGCAGGGGGGACACTAAAAACATTCAGTACTTC
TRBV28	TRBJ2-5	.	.	CASRQDITQYF	TGTGCCAGCAGGCAGGACATTACCCAGTACTTC
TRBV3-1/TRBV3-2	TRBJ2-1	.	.	CASSQQNRDKQFF	TGTGCCAGCAGCCAACAGAACCGGGACAAGCAGTTCTTC
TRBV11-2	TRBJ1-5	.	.	CASSYSGGSNQPQHF	TGTGCCAGCAGCTATTCAGGAGGTAGCAATCAGCCCCAGCATTTT
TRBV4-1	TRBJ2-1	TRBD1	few	CASSPGQGAVNEQFF	TGCGCCAGCAGCCCCGGACAGGGGGCCGTCAATGAGCAGTTCTTC
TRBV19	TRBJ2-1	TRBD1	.	CASSIGQGAWNEQFF	TGTGCCAGTAGTATTGGCCAGGGGGCATGGAATGAGCAGTTCTTC
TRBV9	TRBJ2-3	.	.	CASSSAPLAGTDTQYF	TGTGCCAGCAGCTCCGCCCCCCTAGCTGGAACAGATACGCAGTATTTT
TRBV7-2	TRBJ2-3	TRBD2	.	CASSLWREAGTDTQYF	TGTGCCAGCAGCTTATGGCGGGAGGCTGGTACAGATACGCAGTATTTT
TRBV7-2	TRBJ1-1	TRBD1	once	CASTLRTGGSGTEAFF	TGTGCCAGCACACTGAGGACAGGGGGCTCAGGCACTGAAGCTTTCTTT
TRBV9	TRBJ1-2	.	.	CASSVINSNYGYTF	TGTGCCAGCAGCGTAATAAACAGTAACTATGGCTACACCTTC
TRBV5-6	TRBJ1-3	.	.	CASSYTGLSGNTIYF	TGTGCCAGCAGCTACACAGGCCTCTCTGGAAACACCATATATTTT
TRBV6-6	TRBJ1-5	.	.	CASRSDTYSNQPQHF	TGTGCCAGCAGATCGGACACCTATAGCAATCAGCCCCAGCATTTT
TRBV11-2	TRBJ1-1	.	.	CASSLDRALEAFF	TGTGCCAGCAGCTTAGACAGGGCCCTTGAAGCTTTCTTT
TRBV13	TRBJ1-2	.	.	CASSLGQNYGYTF	TGTGCCAGCAGCTTAGGCCAGAACTATGGCTACACCTTC
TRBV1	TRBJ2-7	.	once	CTSSQLAGVSYEQYF	TGCACCAGCAGCCAATTAGCGGGGGTATCCTACGAGCAGTACTTC